This T cell receptor beta chain was identified in a study of regulatory T cells in long-lasting Graves disease (dated by TCRdb to the early 2020s). The study in broad terms: In the newly diagnosed Graves' disease group, patients had been taking antithyroid drugs for less than 3 months. Patients with persistent Graves' disease were compared with patients with newly diagnosed Graves' disease using TCR sequencing and RNA sequencing of peripheral blood. The study was registered as a clinical trial and conducted in China. A total of 35 or so samples were covered by TCR sequencing, comprising approximately 13 persistent and about 20 newly diagnosed Graves' disease patients.

The library relied on multiplex PCR. These reads were obtained on an Illumina HiSeq 4000. TCR beta libraries were built with iRepertoire HTBI primers and Arm-PCR amplification of CDR3 regions. Before sequencing, the PCR products underwent gel purification. The study's processing was this. A total of roughly 58 TRBV and under 15 TRBJ segments were identified across samples and were used for gene usage analysis of CDR3 amino acid clonotypes. COPE and FqMerger were used to merge filtered high-quality paired reads into contigs. BLAST was used to align contigs to the IMGT TRBV, TRBD and TRBJ reference genes, and CDR3 was defined following IMGT. Any clonotype with a frequency above 0.1% was counted as a highly expanded clone. Shannon entropy served as the measure of repertoire diversity, while the Gini coefficient captured V-J evenness. Clonotypes shared by more than one individual were considered public. The public sequencing data were trimmed at Q25 with fastp and processed into clonotypes with MiXCR by TCRdb, which kept only in-frame beta chains. Each CDR3 protein appears once, grouped with its most common genes and DNA. The V and J calls here are based on TCRdb, not the publication. The sample includes approximately 460,000 distinct CDR3 sequences, with about a sixth observed a single time. The top ten clones comprise 9.5% to 12% of the sample.

Trimming accounts for 5 bases at V and 4 bases at J, while the number of junction bases matched to no gene is 3. Including cysteine and phenylalanine, the CDR3 has 14 amino acids. Just CDR3 DNA is preserved here, 42 bases in frame from base 1. According to the study, the label for this sample's time point signals: newly diagnosed GD, antithyroid drugs for less than 3 months. For both TCR sequencing and RNA sequencing, RNA was extracted from PBMCs in TRIzol. The diagnosis of Graves' disease followed American Thyroid Association guidelines. Recruitment of patients was carried out at an endocrinology department in Xi'an, China. Each patient gave approximately 8.8 milliliters of peripheral blood, collected in an EDTA anticoagulant tube. PBMCs were isolated by Ficoll Paque Plus density gradient separation without further T cell sorting. An Agilent 2100 Bioanalyzer and agarose gel were used to check RNA quality, and a NanoDrop 2000 was used to measure RNA concentration.

This clonotype showed up just a few times. What antigen it recognizes has not been identified. This sequence may be a read error, since a much larger clone differs from it by one base. The study at large found these results: Persistent patients shared more public clonotypes among themselves (roughly 2,700) than newly diagnosed patients did (approximately 870). Preferential use of TRBV28, TRBJ1-2 and TRBJ2-5 was observed in persistent disease, whereas TRBV20-1 and TRBJ2-1 were favored in newly diagnosed disease. Lower TCR Shannon entropy and fewer highly expanded clones were observed in persistent Graves' disease patients than in newly diagnosed patients, which suggested clonal expansion. Peripheral blood alone was examined, since thyroid tissue, which constituted the primary lesion, could not be accessed. As a limitation, the authors acknowledged that the small sample size may reduce accuracy. Only the TCR beta chain was sequenced and analyzed.

The data also belong to a second study, concerning T cells in Graves' hyperthyroidism and ophthalmopathy. The second study, in turn, reports: Graves' hyperthyroidism was defined as stable when no progression to ophthalmopathy occurred over 18 months of follow-up. Hyperthyroidism patients were newly diagnosed, with disease duration under 2 months, and aged 18 to 65 years. The study excluded patients with uncontrolled infections, other autoimmune diseases, pregnancy or lactation. Clinical symptoms, serum thyroxine and TRAb, thyroid ultrasound, and orbital computed tomography formed the basis for the diagnoses. A first-round RT-PCR of the TCR CDR3 used the HTBI primer set with the Qiagen OneStep RT-PCR kit. Most expanded thyroid clonotypes (frequency above 0.001) were also found in blood, which suggests that blood repertoires may mirror thyroid immune responses. A model built on a 13 V-J signature distinguished ophthalmopathy from stable hyperthyroidism, reaching 87.88% sensitivity and approximately 81% specificity in cross-validation and 80%/75% in testing. In validation, the model predicted progression to ophthalmopathy a median of roughly 6.1 months before onset, with about 70% sensitivity and roughly 72% specificity. TCR V-J signatures able to tell the groups apart were searched for in a discovery cohort of 90 to 100 patients, of whom roughly 42 had Graves' ophthalmopathy and about 60 had stable Graves' hyperthyroidism. Prospective prediction of ophthalmopathy was tested in an independent validation cohort of 18 to 20 hyperthyroidism patients and around 16 patients who later progressed to ophthalmopathy. For training and testing, the 100 or so patients in the discovery cohort were randomly divided in a 7:3 ratio. Thyroid tissue and blood T-cell repertoires from several Graves' hyperthyroidism patients were also compared in the study. Following sampling, methimazole starting at 30 mg daily was given to hyperthyroidism patients, and high-dose intravenous methylprednisolone was given to ophthalmopathy patients. A second multiplex PCR round built the libraries, followed by size selection and purification. Sequencing of the libraries was done on an Illumina HiSeq2000 using paired-end 100 bp reads. Raw data were processed with SOAPnuke, discarding reads with adapters, uncalled bases, mean Phred below 15, or no exact constant-primer or identifier match. COPE v1.2.5 was used to merge high-quality paired reads, and clonotypes were defined as unique nucleotide sequences. Clonotypes were aligned to IMGT TRBV, TRBD and TRBJ reference segments using MiTCR v1.1. Analysis was restricted to V-J combinations with a frequency above 0.0001, which covered about 99% of repertoires. The TCS score was defined as F50 (clonal expansion) divided by E x V (chaos), with BLOSUM62-based TCRdist calculated between CDR3 peptides within each V-J. Welch's t-statistics and random forest reduced fewer than 550 V-J features to 13, which were used in a naive Bayes classifier (R e1071). No statistical method was used to fix the sample size in advance, and group allocation was not hidden from the investigators. According to the paper, TCR Vbeta CDR3 sequencing was carried out on approximately 140 peripheral blood samples, which came from under 50 ophthalmopathy, around 75 hyperthyroidism and about 17 progressor patients.

The sequence derives from a woman between 25 and 40 years old with Graves disease. Donor details come from another sample of the same person, matched by shared clones. The V and J genes are TRBV12-3 or TRBV12-4 and TRBJ2-5, with 11 bases matching TRBD1. The material sequenced was peripheral blood mononuclear cells (PBMCs), taken at new diagnosis, from a patient treated with antithyroid drugs. For the CDR3, the sequence is CASSPGQGAETQYF. The DNA is TGTGCCAGCAGTCCCGGACAGGGGGCAGAGACCCAGTACTTC.